The 16 T cell receptor beta chains below come from one sample, sequenced in a study of PD-L1 blockade in urothelial cancer. The repertoire was sequenced with immunoSEQ multiplex PCR; TCRdb's copy has only in-frame clones and lacks some. Of approximately 70,000 clones in the sample, roughly nine tenths were seen once. The specimen comprised PBMCs, sampled around atezolizumab (anti-PD-L1) treatment. Receptors originate from a man aged 55-75 years with urothelial cancer.

V gene TRBV7-2 combines with J gene TRBJ1-5, with no clear D. Germline CDR1 and CDR2: SGHTA and FQGNSA. The CDR3 consists of 12 residues. With 5 bases removed from V and 8 bases from J, the gap between germline ends came to 10 bases. CDR3 DNA sequence: TGTGCCAGCAGCGGCCTTTTTGAGCCCCAGCATTTT. Its translation: CASSGLFEPQHF.

The chain links TRBV7-2 to TRBJ2-3, with D perhaps TRBD2 (6 bases). CDR1 and CDR2 from the germline V gene are SGHTA and FQGNSA. With 1 base removed from V and 10 bases from J, the gap between germline ends came to 18 bases. The CDR3 runs to 15 residues. CDR3 sequence: CASSLGRGLGEAQYF. The CDR3 DNA follows: TGTGCCAGCAGCTTAGGCCGTGGTTTGGGGGAGGCGCAGTATTTT. The variable domain in full, with the rest retrieved from reference TRBV7-2 and TRBJ2-3, is GAGVSQSPSNKVTEKGKDVELRCDPISGHTALYWYRQSLGQGLEFLIYFQGNSAPDKSGLPSDRFSAERTGGSVSTLTIQRTQQEDSAVYLCASSLGRGLGEAQYFGPGTRLTVL.

J is TRBJ2-2 and V is TRBV7-7, with 12 bases aligning to TRBD2. Germline CDR1 SSHAT, CDR2 FNYEAQ (reference sequence). This CDR3 is 17 amino acids long. V shed 5 bases, J shed 0 bases, and the junction held 4 bases outside the gene matches. The CDR3 DNA follows: TGTGCCAGCAGCCCGTCTAGCGGGGGGGCGAACACCGGGGAGCTGTTTTTT. As protein: CASSPSSGGANTGELFF. Together with reference TRBV7-7 and TRBJ2-2, the CDR3 gives the full variable domain: GAGVSQSPRYKVTKRGQDVTLRCDPISSHATLYWYQQALGQGPEFLTYFNYEAQPDKSGLPSDRFSAERPEGSISTLTIQRTEQRDSAMYRCASSPSSGGANTGELFFGEGSRLTVL.

The genes are TRBV29-1 and TRBJ1-1; unclear D gene. The V gene lost 7 bases and the J gene lost 0 bases, with 15 bases spanning the gap. The CDR3 extends over 14 amino acids. The germline gives CDR1 SQVTM, CDR2 ANQGSEA. CDR3 nucleotide sequence: TGCAGCGGGAGCCTGATTAGAGTGAACACTGAAGCTTTCTTT. It translates to CSGSLIRVNTEAFF.

The J gene is TRBJ1-1, the V gene TRBV19; tentative D call: TRBD1 (5 bases). Trimming took 6 bases from V and 4 from J, leaving 18 bases between them. The germline gives CDR1 LNHDA, CDR2 SQIVND (reference sequence). The length of the CDR3 is 15 residues. CDR3 DNA sequence: TGTGCCAGTAGACCCGGGGAGGGTAGGGGCACTGAAGCTTTCTTT. Protein sequence: CASRPGEGRGTEAFF.

This chain links TRBV28 with TRBJ2-7; D is ambiguous. This CDR3 region has 11 residues. Germline CDR1 MDHEN, CDR2 SYDVKM. Trimming shortened V by 4 bases and J by 6 bases, and 7 bases separated the two germline ends. As DNA, the CDR3 is TGTGCCAGCAGTTCCCGGTCCGAGCAGTACTTC. Translation: CASSSRSEQYF. Using reference TRBV28 and TRBJ2-7 for the parts outside the CDR3, the full variable domain is DVKVTQSSRYLVKRTGEKVFLECVQDMDHENMFWYRQDPGLGLRLIYFSYDVKMKEKGDIPEGYSVSREKKERFSLILESASTNQTSMYLCASSSRSEQYFGPGTRLTVT.

This clone was recorded once. V and J are TRBV4-1 and TRBJ2-3; 7 bases are shared with TRBD1. The ends lost 1 base at V and 6 bases at J; junction bases unmatched: 7. CDR1 MGHRA and CDR2 YSYEKL come from the germline V gene. The CDR3 sequence is 15 residues long. CDR3 loop: CASSQAAGGRDTQYF. CDR3 sequence (DNA): TGCGCCAGCAGCCAAGCGGCAGGGGGTCGGGATACGCAGTATTTT.

The J gene is TRBJ2-1, the V gene TRBV4-2; weak D call: TRBD1 (6 bases). V was clipped by 9 bases and J by 9 bases, with 15 bases between them. CDR1 and CDR2 (germline): LGHNA, YNFKEQ. The length of the CDR3 is 12 residues. CDR3 sequence: CASLTGLGEQFF. The DNA of the CDR3 is TGTGCCAGTCTAACAGGGCTGGGTGAGCAGTTCTTC.

The chain employs TRBV5-1 and TRBJ2-7; maybe TRBD2 (5 bases). Per germline, CDR1 SGHRS and CDR2 YFSETQ. The CDR3 extends over 14 amino acids. Trimming cost V 0 bases and J 0 bases, with 7 bases left between them. DNA of the CDR3: TGCGCCAGCAGCTTGGCCGAGGGCTCCTACGAGCAGTACTTC. Protein product: CASSLAEGSYEQYF.

The rearrangement uses TRBV5-4 and TRBJ1-5; 8 bases are a match to TRBD1. J lost 3 bases, V lost 4 bases, and 6 bases had no gene match. Germline values: CDR1 SGHNT, CDR2 YYREEE (reference sequence). This CDR3 is 15 amino acids long. CDR3 DNA: TGTGCCAGCAGCCCGGACAGGGATTTCAATCAGCCCCAGCATTTT. It specifies CASSPDRDFNQPQHF.

This sequence joins TRBV7-2 and TRBJ1-5; D uncertain. CDR1 SGHTA and CDR2 FQGNSA come from the germline V gene. The CDR3 runs 14 residues. Trimming shortened V by 4 bases and J by 2 bases, and 9 bases separated the two germline ends. CDR3 nucleotide sequence: TGTGCCAGCAGCTCCGACACGGGCAATCAGCCCCAGCATTTT. Its protein product is CASSSDTGNQPQHF. The full variable domain, completed using reference TRBV7-2 and TRBJ1-5, is GAGVSQSPSNKVTEKGKDVELRCDPISGHTALYWYRQSLGQGLEFLIYFQGNSAPDKSGLPSDRFSAERTGGSVSTLTIQRTQQEDSAVYLCASSSDTGNQPQHFGDGTRLSIL.

The genes are TRBV5-1 and TRBJ2-5; no clear D gene. Germline CDR1 and CDR2: SGHRS and YFSETQ. With 2 bases removed from V and 5 bases from J, the gap between germline ends came to 13 bases. This CDR3 comprises 14 residues. The CDR3 sequence is CASSFSRSKETQYF. CDR3 DNA sequence: TGCGCCAGCAGCTTTAGTCGGAGCAAGGAGACCCAGTACTTC.

V and J are TRBV18 and TRBJ2-7; 9 positions agree with TRBD1. This CDR3 region has 14 residues. Losses at the gene ends were 3 bases for V and 4 bases for J; bases not matched to a gene: 4. The V gene's germline CDR1 is KGHSH and CDR2 LQKENI. This chain's CDR3 is CASSPGQGLYEQYF. DNA of the CDR3: TGTGCCAGCTCACCCGGACAGGGGTTGTACGAGCAGTACTTC.

The chain joins TRBV10-1 to TRBJ2-7, with 10 positions matching TRBD1. CDR1 WNHNN and CDR2 SYGVQD come from the germline V gene (reference sequence). The CDR3 spans 16 residues. The junction had 6 bases not matched to a gene; V was cut back by 2 bases and J by 2 bases. CDR3 region: CASSEQTGGLTYEQYF. CDR3 nucleotides: TGCGCCAGCAGTGAGCAGACAGGGGGCCTTACCTACGAGCAGTACTTC.

V gene TRBV25-1 combines with J gene TRBJ2-5; TRBD1 agrees at 8 bases. The germline gives CDR1 MGHDK, CDR2 SYGVNS. The CDR3 is 15 amino acids. Trimming cost V 5 bases and J 4 bases; bases outside gene matches: 9. The CDR3 loop is CASSTGGIGGETQYF. Written as DNA, the CDR3 is TGTGCCAGCAGTACAGGGGGGATCGGTGGAGAGACCCAGTACTTC.

A few counts support this clone. The chain carries TRBV27 and TRBJ2-7; 9 nucleotides align to TRBD1. Trimming removed 3 bases from V and 6 bases from J; junction bases left unmatched: 6. The CDR3 is 14 residues long. CDR1 and CDR2 from the germline V gene are MNHEY and SMNVEV (reference sequence). The CDR3 sequence: CASSFWDRVGEQYF. Written as DNA, the CDR3 is TGTGCCAGCAGTTTCTGGGACAGGGTCGGCGAGCAGTACTTC.